The 27 T cell receptor beta chains given below trace back to one sample, sequenced in a study of T cell repertoires in cytomegalovirus infection. TCRdb passed the reads through MiXCR, listing each CDR3 protein once. The sample shows roughly 990,000 distinct CDR3 sequences, approximately 31% of them seen only once. Antigen specificity for these receptors is unknown. The sequencing used cultured CD8+ T cells from PBMCs, collected from culture after CMV antigen stimulation. These receptors were obtained from a human donor in good health (CMV status not recorded). Some clones in this sample may be carry-over from other donors' samples.

This chain links TRBV6-5 with TRBJ2-1, with D perhaps given as TRBD1 or TRBD2 (6 bases each). Trimming left V 2 bases short and J 6 bases short, with 11 bases between. Germline loops: CDR1 MNHEY, CDR2 SVGAGI. This CDR3 comprises 14 residues. This chain's CDR3 is CASSYPGAGNEQFF. CDR3 sequence (DNA): TGTGCCAGCAGTTACCCGGGGGCCGGCAATGAGCAGTTCTTC.

This clonotype was recorded at least ten times. The rearrangement joins TRBV7-2 to TRBJ2-3, with TRBD2 identical over 11 bases. Looked up from germline, CDR1 is SGHTA and CDR2 is FQGNSA. Trimming cost V 3 bases and J 5 bases; bases outside gene matches: 7. The CDR3 has 16 residues. CDR3 in amino acids: CASSFLAGGLGDTQYF. The CDR3 DNA reads as TGTGCCAGCAGCTTCTTAGCGGGGGGGCTGGGAGATACGCAGTATTTT.

Only a few counts were recorded for this clonotype. The genes are TRBV6-6 and TRBJ2-7, with D perhaps matching TRBD1 (5 bases). The V and J ends lost 2 bases and 2 bases respectively, with 10 bases between them. Germline V gives CDR1 MNHNY, CDR2 SVGAGI (reference sequence). This CDR3 has 14 residues. This chain's CDR3 is CASSYRGDTYEQYF. CDR3 nucleotide sequence: TGTGCCAGCAGTTACAGGGGCGACACCTACGAGCAGTACTTC.

The chain uses TRBV19 and TRBJ2-1; 11 bases align to TRBD2. With 2 bases clipped from V and 5 bases from J, the junction kept 14 bases outside the gene matches. Germline values: CDR1 LNHDA, CDR2 SQIVND (reference sequence). The CDR3 has 19 amino acids. In nucleotides, the CDR3 is TGTGCCAGTAGTATAACAGGGGGCTGGATAGCGGGGGGGCACAATGAGCAGTTCTTC. This translates into CASSITGGWIAGGHNEQFF.

This clonotype turned up a few times. V gene TRBV7-9 combines with J gene TRBJ1-1; D is ambiguous. Per the germline V gene, CDR1 is SEHNR and CDR2 is FQNEAQ (reference sequence). This CDR3 has 15 amino acids. Trimming removed 7 bases from V and 3 bases from J, with 18 bases in between. The CDR3 nucleotides are TGTGCCAGCACCCAAGGGTGGGGTAAGGACACTGAAGCTTTCTTT. Translating gives CASTQGWGKDTEAFF.

V and J are TRBV6-1 and TRBJ1-5, with no clear D. The germline V gene encodes CDR1 MNHNS and CDR2 SASEGT. V lost 7 bases, J lost 0 bases, and 10 bases lay in between. The CDR3 loop spans 14 amino acids. CDR3 amino acids: CASTPSYSNQPQHF. In nucleotides, the CDR3 is TGTGCCAGCACCCCATCTTATAGCAATCAGCCCCAGCATTTT.

This chain joins TRBV27 and TRBJ2-7; a weak D match, TRBD2 (6 bases). This CDR3 has 16 residues. From germline, CDR1 is MNHEY and CDR2 SMNVEV (reference sequence). Trimming cost V 5 bases and J 0 bases, with 17 bases left between them. Here the CDR3 reads CASSTSAGGVSYEQYF. The DNA for the CDR3 is TGTGCCAGCAGTACCTCAGCCGGGGGTGTCTCCTACGAGCAGTACTTC.

The V and J genes are TRBV7-9 and TRBJ2-5, with D tentatively TRBD2 (6 bases). CDR1 and CDR2 from the germline V gene are SEHNR and FQNEAQ (reference sequence). V shed 5 bases and J shed 5 bases, with 18 bases lying between them. The CDR3 sequence is 15 residues long. The CDR3 region is CASSRDSPLWETQYF. The DNA for the CDR3 is TGTGCCAGCAGCCGGGACTCTCCCCTGTGGGAGACCCAGTACTTC.

The chain recombines TRBV27 with TRBJ2-7; TRBD1 matches at 8 bases. The germline V gene has CDR1 MNHEY and CDR2 SMNVEV (reference sequence). This CDR3 is 15 amino acids long. Trimming took 6 bases from V and 3 from J; bases not matched to a gene: 10. In nucleotides, the CDR3 is TGTGCCAGCAGGCGGGCCGGGACAGGAGACTACGAGCAGTACGTC. Translation gives CASRRAGTGDYEQYV.

The J gene is TRBJ2-7, the V gene TRBV27; 9 bases match TRBD1. Germline V gene sequence: CDR1 MNHEY, CDR2 SMNVEV (reference sequence). J lost 6 bases, V lost 7 bases, and 4 bases had no gene match. CDR3 length: 12 residues. CDR3 residues: CASIGQGSEQYV. Written as DNA, the CDR3 is TGTGCCAGCATAGGACAGGGGAGCGAGCAGTACGTC.

This clonotype came up a few times. Just one base apart from a much larger clone, this may be a read error. The chain joins TRBV10-3 to TRBJ1-5; D call uncertain. Trimming took 0 bases from V and 6 from J, leaving 9 bases between them. CDR1 ENHRY and CDR2 SYGVKD come from the germline V gene. CDR3 length: 14 amino acids. The CDR3 sequence is CAISESEGGQPQHF. The CDR3 DNA reads TGTGCCATCAGTGAGTCTGAGGGAGGTCAGCCCCAGCATTTT.

This clonotype turned up a few times. The rearrangement uses TRBV4-3 and TRBJ1-2; D is ambiguous. CDR1 is LGHNA, CDR2 YSLEER, per germline. V was cut by 3 bases and J by 1 base, with 6 bases left in between. CDR3 size: 13 residues. The CDR3 DNA follows: TGCGCCAGCAGCCAGGAGGGTAACTATGGCTACACCTTC. Translating gives CASSQEGNYGYTF.

The chain uses TRBV12-3 or TRBV12-4 and TRBJ1-2; weak D call: TRBD1 (5 bases). This CDR3 has 14 residues. Between the trimmed V and J ends, which lost 3 bases and 4 bases, there was a span of 12 bases. The CDR3 loop is CASSFGREGYGYTF. In DNA form, the CDR3 reads TGTGCCAGCAGTTTCGGCAGGGAGGGCTATGGCTACACCTTC.

The V gene is TRBV2, the J gene TRBJ1-5; D gene unclear. V was trimmed by 4 bases and J by 0 bases, leaving 10 bases between them. The CDR3 extends over 15 amino acids. The germline gives CDR1 SNHLY, CDR2 FYNNEI. The CDR3 DNA reads TGTGCCAGCAGTGGGCGGGAATATAGCAATCAGCCCCAGCATTTT. Translating gives CASSGREYSNQPQHF.

The chain has TRBV2 and TRBJ1-2; D call uncertain. CDR3 length: 11 residues. Per the germline V gene, CDR1 is SNHLY and CDR2 is FYNNEI. Trimming stripped 3 bases from V and 8 bases from J, with 7 bases between. CDR3 sequence (DNA): TGTGCCAGCAGTGAGGGCCAGGGCTACACCTTC. Translation: CASSEGQGYTF.

This chain joins TRBV13 and TRBJ1-4, with TRBD1 matching 9 bases. The CDR3 is made up of 14 amino acids. The V gene's germline CDR1 is PRHDT and CDR2 FYEKMQ (reference sequence). After removal of 5 bases from V and 7 bases from J, the junction contained 5 bases not matched to a gene. CDR3 coding DNA: TGTGCCAGCAGCCTGGACAGGGGAACTGAAAAACTGTTTTTT. It specifies CASSLDRGTEKLFF.

In its sample, this clonotype was seen a few times. The chain joins TRBV6-5 to TRBJ1-1; perhaps TRBD1 as D (6 bases). Germline loops: CDR1 MNHEY, CDR2 SVGAGI. This CDR3 is 13 amino acids long. Trimming took off 9 bases at V and 3 bases at J, with 14 bases between the two ends. In DNA, the CDR3 is TGTGCCAGTTCCCACAGGGAGGACACTGAAGCTTTCTTT. It is translated as CASSHREDTEAFF.

This clonotype was counted only a few times. The chain recombines TRBV14 with TRBJ1-1; no clear D. Germline V CDR1 and CDR2: SGHDN, FVKESK. Trimming cost V 4 bases and J 1 base, with 7 bases left between them. There are 13 residues in the CDR3. CDR3 DNA sequence: TGTGCCAGCAGCCCCTTTAGGAACACTGAAGCTTTCTTT. It specifies CASSPFRNTEAFF.

The chain combines TRBV6-1 with TRBJ2-7, with a tentative D call TRBD1 (5 bases). There are 14 residues in the CDR3. CDR1 is MNHNS, CDR2 SASEGT, per germline. The V end lost 5 bases, the J end lost 7 bases, and 18 bases lay between the germline ends. The CDR3 reads CASSYLYRPEEQYV. CDR3 coding DNA: TGTGCCAGCAGTTATCTCTACAGGCCGGAGGAGCAGTACGTC.

This clonotype was observed a few times. The chain uses TRBV4-1 and TRBJ1-5, with 8 bases matching TRBD1. CDR1 is MGHRA and CDR2 is YSYEKL in the germline V gene. The V gene end was trimmed by 4 bases and the J gene end by 3 bases; junction bases not matched to a gene: 8. The CDR3 runs 16 residues. The CDR3 DNA follows: TGCGCCAGCAGCCTCCGGACAGGGTCCCTCAATCAGCCCCAGCATTTT. It specifies CASSLRTGSLNQPQHF.

The V call is TRBV27, the J call TRBJ2-3; D gene ambiguous. The CDR3 totals 13 residues. Between the trimmed V and J ends, which lost 4 bases and 4 bases, there was a span of 9 bases. Germline V lookup: CDR1 MNHEY, CDR2 SMNVEV (reference sequence). The CDR3 DNA sequence: TGTGCCAGCAGTTGGGCCGCCGCAGATACGCAGTATTTT. It specifies CASSWAAADTQYF.

The chain is built from TRBV24-1 and TRBJ2-3; 13 nucleotides align to TRBD2. Germline lookup yields CDR1 KGHDR and CDR2 SFDVKD. The CDR3 is 21 amino acids. J lost 0 bases, V lost 0 bases, and 11 bases had no gene match. The CDR3: CATSDLGVTSGGDTSTDTQYF. In DNA, the CDR3 is TGTGCCACCAGTGATTTGGGGGTAACTAGCGGGGGGGACACTAGCACAGATACGCAGTATTTT.

This clonotype was recorded many times. This sequence joins TRBV6-1 and TRBJ2-7; 8 nucleotides agree with TRBD1. Germline CDR1 reads MNHNS; CDR2 reads SASEGT. V gave up 6 bases and J gave up 4 bases; unmatched junction bases: 11. The CDR3 loop spans 15 amino acids. CDR3: CASRRGRGQVYEQYV. For the CDR3, the DNA is TGTGCCAGCAGACGAGGCAGGGGGCAGGTGTACGAGCAGTACGTC.

The chain has TRBV12-3 or TRBV12-4 and TRBJ2-1; 9 bases are shared with TRBD2. This CDR3 has 16 residues. V was pared by 6 bases and J by 4 bases, with 10 bases of the junction left unmatched. CDR3 sequence (DNA): TGTGCCAGCAGCCCTCGGGGTAGCGGGGGTTACAATGAGCAGTTCTTC. It is translated as CASSPRGSGGYNEQFF.

This rearrangement joins TRBV6-1 to TRBJ2-3; D uncertain. Germline V gene sequence: CDR1 MNHNS, CDR2 SASEGT. This CDR3 has 14 residues. V lost 6 bases to trimming and J lost 4 bases, with 14 bases between them. The CDR3 nucleotides are TGTGCCAGCAGACTTTCAGGCACGGCAGATACGCAGTATTTT. It yields the protein CASRLSGTADTQYF.

In its sample, this clonotype was seen once. J is TRBJ1-3 and V is TRBV9; the D gene is possibly TRBD1 (5 bases). Germline lookup yields CDR1 SGDLS and CDR2 YYNGEE. The ends were cut back, 4 bases at V and 7 bases at J, with 21 bases in the middle. The CDR3 sequence is 16 residues long. The CDR3 reads CASSPRDSPMANTIYF. CDR3 nucleotide sequence: TGTGCCAGCAGCCCCCGAGACAGTCCCATGGCTAACACCATATATTTT.

The V and J genes are TRBV4-2 and TRBJ2-7; 9 bases are a match to TRBD1. With V trimmed by 3 bases and J by 6 bases, 9 bases remained unmatched. Germline V gene sequence: CDR1 LGHNA, CDR2 YNFKEQ. CDR3 length: 15 amino acids. CDR3 nucleotides: TGTGCCAGCAGCCAGGGGGGGGACAGGGCAACCGAGCAGTACTTC. It specifies CASSQGGDRATEQYF.